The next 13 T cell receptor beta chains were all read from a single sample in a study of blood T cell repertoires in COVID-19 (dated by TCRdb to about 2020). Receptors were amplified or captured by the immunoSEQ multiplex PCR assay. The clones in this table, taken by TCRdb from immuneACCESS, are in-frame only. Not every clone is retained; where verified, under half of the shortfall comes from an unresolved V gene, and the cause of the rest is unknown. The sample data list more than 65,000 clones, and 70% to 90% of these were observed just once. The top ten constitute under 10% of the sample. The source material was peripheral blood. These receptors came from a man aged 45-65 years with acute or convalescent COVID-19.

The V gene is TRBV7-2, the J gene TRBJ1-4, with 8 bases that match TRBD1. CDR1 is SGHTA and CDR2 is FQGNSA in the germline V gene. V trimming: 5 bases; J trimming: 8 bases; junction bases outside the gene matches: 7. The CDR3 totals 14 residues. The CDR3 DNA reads TGTGCCAGCAGCCCGGACAGGGCGGTAGAAAAACTGTTTTTT. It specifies CASSPDRAVEKLFF. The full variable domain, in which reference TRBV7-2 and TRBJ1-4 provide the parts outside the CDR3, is GAGVSQSPSNKVTEKGKDVELRCDPISGHTALYWYRQSLGQGLEFLIYFQGNSAPDKSGLPSDRFSAERTGGSVSTLTIQRTQQEDSAVYLCASSPDRAVEKLFFGSGTQLSVL.

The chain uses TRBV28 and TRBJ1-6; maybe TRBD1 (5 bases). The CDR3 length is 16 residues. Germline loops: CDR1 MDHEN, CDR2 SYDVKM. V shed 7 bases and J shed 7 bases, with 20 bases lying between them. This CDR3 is CASTAQFRVTNSPLHF. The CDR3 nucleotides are TGTGCCAGCACCGCCCAATTCAGGGTCACAAATTCACCCCTCCACTTT.

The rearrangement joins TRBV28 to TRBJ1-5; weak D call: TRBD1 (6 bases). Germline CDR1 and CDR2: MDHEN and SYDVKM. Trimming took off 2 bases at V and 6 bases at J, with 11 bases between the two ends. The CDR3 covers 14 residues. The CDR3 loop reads CASSLRGGGQPQHF. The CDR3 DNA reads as TGTGCCAGCAGTTTAAGGGGAGGGGGTCAGCCCCAGCATTTT.

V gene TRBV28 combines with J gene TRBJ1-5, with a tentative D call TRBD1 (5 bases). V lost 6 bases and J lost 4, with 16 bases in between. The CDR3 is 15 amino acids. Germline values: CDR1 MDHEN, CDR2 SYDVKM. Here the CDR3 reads CASRKGSGGNQPQHF. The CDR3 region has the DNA TGTGCCAGCAGAAAGGGATCCGGGGGTAATCAGCCCCAGCATTTT.

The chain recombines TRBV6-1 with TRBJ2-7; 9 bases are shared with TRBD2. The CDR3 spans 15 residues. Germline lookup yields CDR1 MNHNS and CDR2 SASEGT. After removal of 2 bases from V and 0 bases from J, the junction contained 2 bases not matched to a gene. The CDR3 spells CASSELAGSSYEQYF. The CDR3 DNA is TGTGCCAGCAGTGAACTAGCGGGGAGCTCCTACGAGCAGTACTTC.

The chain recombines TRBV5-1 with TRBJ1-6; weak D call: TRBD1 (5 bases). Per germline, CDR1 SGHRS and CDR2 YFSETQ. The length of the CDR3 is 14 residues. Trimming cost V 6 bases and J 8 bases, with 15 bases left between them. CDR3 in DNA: TGCGCCAGCACCCCCCTGGGGGGGGATTCACCCCTCCACTTT. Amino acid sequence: CASTPLGGDSPLHF. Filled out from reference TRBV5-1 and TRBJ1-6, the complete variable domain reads KAGVTQTPRYLIKTRGQQVTLSCSPISGHRSVSWYQQTPGQGLQFLFEYFSETQRNKGNFPGRFSGRQFSNSRSEMNVSTLELGDSALYLCASTPLGGDSPLHFGNGTRLTVT.

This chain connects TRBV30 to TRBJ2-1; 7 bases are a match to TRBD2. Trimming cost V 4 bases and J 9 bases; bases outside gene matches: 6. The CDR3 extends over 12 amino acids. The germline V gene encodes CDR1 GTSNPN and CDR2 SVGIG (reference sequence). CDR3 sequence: CAWKSLAGEQFF. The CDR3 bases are TGTGCCTGGAAAAGTTTAGCGGGTGAGCAGTTCTTC.

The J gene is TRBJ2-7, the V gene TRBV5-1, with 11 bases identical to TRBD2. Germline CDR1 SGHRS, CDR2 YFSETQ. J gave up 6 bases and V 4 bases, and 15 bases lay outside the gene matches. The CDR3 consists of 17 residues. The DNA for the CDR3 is TGCGCCAGCAGCCGAAACCCGGCAGGGACTAGCGGATTCGAGCAGTACTTC. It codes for CASSRNPAGTSGFEQYF.

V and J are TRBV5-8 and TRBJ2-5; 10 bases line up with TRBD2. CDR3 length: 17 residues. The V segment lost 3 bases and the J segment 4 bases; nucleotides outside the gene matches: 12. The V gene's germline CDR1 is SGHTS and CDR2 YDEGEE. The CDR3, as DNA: TGTGCCAGCAGCTCGGGGGGACTAGCGTCGGTCGGAGAGACCCAGTACTTC. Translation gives CASSSGGLASVGETQYF. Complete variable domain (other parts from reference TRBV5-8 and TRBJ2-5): EAGVTQSPTHLIKTRGQQATLRCSPISGHTSVYWYQQALGLGLQFLLWYDEGEERNRGNFPPRFSGRQFPNYSSELNVNALELEDSALYLCASSSGGLASVGETQYFGPGTRLLVL.

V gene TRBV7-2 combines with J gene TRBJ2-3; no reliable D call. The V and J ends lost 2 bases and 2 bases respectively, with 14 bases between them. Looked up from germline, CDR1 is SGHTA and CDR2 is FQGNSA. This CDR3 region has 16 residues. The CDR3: CASSLSLTTITDTQYF. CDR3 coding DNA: TGTGCCAGCAGCTTAAGCTTGACAACGATCACAGATACGCAGTATTTT.

In nucleotides, the CDR3 is TGTGCCACCAGCAGGGCCTCCCTTACCACAGATACGCAGTATTTT. Translating it yields CATSRASLTTDTQYF. The chain has TRBV15 and TRBJ2-3, with D hard to call. The CDR3 is 15 amino acids. Germline V gene sequence: CDR1 LNHNV, CDR2 YYDKDF (reference sequence). The V end lost 3 bases, the J end lost 2 bases, and 12 bases lay between the germline ends. The variable domain in full, with the rest retrieved from reference TRBV15 and TRBJ2-3, is DAMVIQNPRYQVTQFGKPVTLSCSQTLNHNVMYWYQQKSSQAPKLLFHYYDKDFNNEADTPDNFQSRRPNTSFCFLDIRSPGLGDTAMYLCATSRASLTTDTQYFGPGTRLTVL.

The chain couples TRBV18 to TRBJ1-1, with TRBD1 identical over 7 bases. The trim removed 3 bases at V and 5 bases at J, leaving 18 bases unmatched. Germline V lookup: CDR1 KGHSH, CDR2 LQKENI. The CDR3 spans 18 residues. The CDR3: CASSPQHITGAQKTEAFF. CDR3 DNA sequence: TGTGCCAGCTCACCCCAGCATATCACAGGGGCGCAGAAGACTGAAGCTTTCTTT.

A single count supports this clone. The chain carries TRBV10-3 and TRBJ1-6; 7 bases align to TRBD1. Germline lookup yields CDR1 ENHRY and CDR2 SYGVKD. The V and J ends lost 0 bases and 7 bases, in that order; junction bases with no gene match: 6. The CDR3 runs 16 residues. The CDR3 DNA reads TGTGCCATCAGTGAGTCGACAGGGTCCTTGAATTCACCCCTCCACTTT. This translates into CAISESTGSLNSPLHF.